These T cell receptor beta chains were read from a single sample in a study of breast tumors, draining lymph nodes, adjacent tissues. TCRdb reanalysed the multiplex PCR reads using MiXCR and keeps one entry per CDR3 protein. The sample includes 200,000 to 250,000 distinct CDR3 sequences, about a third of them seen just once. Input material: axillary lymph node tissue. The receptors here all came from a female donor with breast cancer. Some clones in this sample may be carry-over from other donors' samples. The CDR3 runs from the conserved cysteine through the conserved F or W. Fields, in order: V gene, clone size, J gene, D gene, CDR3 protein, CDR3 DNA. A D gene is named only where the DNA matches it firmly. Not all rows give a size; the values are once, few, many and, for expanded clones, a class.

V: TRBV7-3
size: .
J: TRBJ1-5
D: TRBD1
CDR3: CASSLGQGPYEHF
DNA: TGTGCCAGCAGCTTAGGACAGGGGCCCTACGAGCATTTT

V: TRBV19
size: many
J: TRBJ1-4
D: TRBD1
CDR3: CASRPGQDFEKLFF
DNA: TGTGCCAGTAGGCCGGGACAGGATTTTGAAAAACTGTTTTTT

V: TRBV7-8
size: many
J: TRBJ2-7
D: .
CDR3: CASSLVDGTYEQYF
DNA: TGTGCCAGCAGCTTAGTCGACGGGACCTACGAGCAGTACTTC

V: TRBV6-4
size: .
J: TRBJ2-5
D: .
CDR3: CASSTEGKGNYTFGSGTRGETQYF
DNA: .

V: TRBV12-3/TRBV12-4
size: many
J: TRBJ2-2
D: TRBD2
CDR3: CASSLGGGLAAYGELFF
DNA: TGTGCCAGCAGTTTAGGGGGAGGGCTAGCGGCTTACGGGGAGCTGTTTTTT

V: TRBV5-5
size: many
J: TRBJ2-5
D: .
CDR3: CASSFLANQETQYF
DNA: TGTGCCAGCAGCTTTCTCGCGAATCAAGAGACCCAGTACTTC

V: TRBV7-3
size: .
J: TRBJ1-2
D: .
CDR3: CASSLRAGSYGYTF
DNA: TGTGCCAGCAGCTTAAGGGCGGGAAGCTATGGCTACACCTTC

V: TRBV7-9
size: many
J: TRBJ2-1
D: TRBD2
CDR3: CASSPTGLAGGEQFF
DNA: TGTGCCAGCAGCCCTACGGGACTAGCGGGAGGTGAGCAGTTCTTC

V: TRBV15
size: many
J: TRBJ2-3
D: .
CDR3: CATSRSSTDTQYF
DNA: TGTGCCACCAGCAGATCGAGCACAGATACGCAGTATTTT

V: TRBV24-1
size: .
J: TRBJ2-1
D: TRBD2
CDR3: CAAGTSGSGNEQFF
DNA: TGTGCCGCCGGAACTAGCGGGAGCGGCAATGAGCAGTTCTTC

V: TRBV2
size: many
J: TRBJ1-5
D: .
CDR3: CASSEYKGRQPQHF
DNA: TGTGCCAGCAGTGAATATAAAGGCCGTCAGCCCCAGCATTTT

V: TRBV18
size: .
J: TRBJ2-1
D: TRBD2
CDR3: CASSPATSGRVNEQFF
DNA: TGTGCCAGCTCACCAGCGACTAGCGGGAGGGTCAATGAGCAGTTCTTC

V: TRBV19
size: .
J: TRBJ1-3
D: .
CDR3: CASSATRDWDSGNTIYF
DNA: TGTGCCAGTAGTGCGACTCGAGACTGGGACTCTGGAAATACCATATATTTT

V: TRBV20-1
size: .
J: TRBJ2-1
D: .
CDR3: CSAGRGWRDPGPWFF
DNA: TGCAGTGCTGGGCGGGGCTGGCGGGATCCCGGCCCGTGGTTCTTC

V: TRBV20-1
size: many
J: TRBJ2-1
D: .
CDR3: CSARVGQGQYNEQFF
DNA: TGCAGTGCTAGAGTTGGCCAGGGGCAGTACAATGAGCAGTTCTTC

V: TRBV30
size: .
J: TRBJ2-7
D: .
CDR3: CAWSHGVCEQYF
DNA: TGTGCCTGGAGTCACGGGGTGTGCGAGCAGTACTTC

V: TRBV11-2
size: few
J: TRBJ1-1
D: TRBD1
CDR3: CASSGTGGRAFF
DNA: TGTGCCAGCAGCGGGACAGGGGGTAGAGCTTTCTTT

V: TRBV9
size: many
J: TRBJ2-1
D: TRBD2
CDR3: CASSDSGSIYNEQFF
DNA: TGTGCCAGCAGCGATAGCGGGAGTATCTACAATGAGCAGTTCTTC

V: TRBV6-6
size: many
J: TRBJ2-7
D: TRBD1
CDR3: CASSLTGTGVEQYF
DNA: TGTGCCAGCAGTCTGACCGGGACAGGGGTCGAGCAGTACTTC

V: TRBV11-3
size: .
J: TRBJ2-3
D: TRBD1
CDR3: CASSPGTDTDTQYF
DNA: TGTGCCAGCAGCCCAGGGACAGACACAGATACGCAGTATTTT

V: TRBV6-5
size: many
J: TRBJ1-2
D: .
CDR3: CASMGRKYGYTF
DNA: TGTGCCAGCATGGGGCGGAAGTATGGCTACACCTTC

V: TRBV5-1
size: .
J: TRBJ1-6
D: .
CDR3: CASSLGGSGNQPLHF
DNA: TGCGCCAGCAGCTTGGGTGGATCGGGCAATCAGCCCCTCCACTTT

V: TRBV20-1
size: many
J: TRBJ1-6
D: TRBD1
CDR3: CSARTTGGVNSPLHF
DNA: TGCAGTGCTAGGACGACAGGGGGCGTTAATTCACCCCTCCACTTT

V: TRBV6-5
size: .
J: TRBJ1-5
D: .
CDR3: CASSWGGEPQHF
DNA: TGTGCCAGCAGCTGGGGGGGGGAGCCCCAGCATTTT

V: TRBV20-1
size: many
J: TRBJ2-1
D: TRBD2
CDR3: CSASGTTDYNEQFF
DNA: TGCAGTGCGTCCGGGACTACCGACTACAATGAGCAGTTCTTC

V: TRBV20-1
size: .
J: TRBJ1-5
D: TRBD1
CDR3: CSADSTGNQPQHF
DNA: TGCAGTGCTGACTCGACAGGGAATCAGCCCCAGCATTTT

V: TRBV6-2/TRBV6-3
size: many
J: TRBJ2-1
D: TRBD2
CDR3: CASTDPGLNYNEQFF
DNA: TGTGCCAGCACCGACCCGGGACTAAATTACAATGAGCAGTTCTTC

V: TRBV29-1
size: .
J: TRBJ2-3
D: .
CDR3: CSGWGTLSTDTQYF
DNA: TGCAGCGGGTGGGGGACACTTAGCACAGATACGCAGTATTTT

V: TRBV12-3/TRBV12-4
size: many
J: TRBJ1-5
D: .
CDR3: CASSFPRQPQHF
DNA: TGTGCCAGCAGTTTCCCTCGGCAGCCCCAGCATTTT

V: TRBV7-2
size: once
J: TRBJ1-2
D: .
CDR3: CASSTAANYGYTF
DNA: TGTGCCAGCAGCACCGCAGCTAACTACGGCTACACCTTC

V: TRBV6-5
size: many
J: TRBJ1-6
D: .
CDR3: CASSYSDPSYNSPLHF
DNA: TGTGCCAGCAGTTACTCGGATCCGTCCTATAATTCACCCCTCCACTTT

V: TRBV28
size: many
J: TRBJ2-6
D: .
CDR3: CASSFRGSLSGANVLTF
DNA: TGTGCCAGCAGTTTTCGGGGGTCACTGTCTGGGGCCAACGTCCTGACTTTC

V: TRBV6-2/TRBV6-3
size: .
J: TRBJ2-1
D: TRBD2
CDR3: CASTRPPTWASGGIVEYNEQFF
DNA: TGTGCCAGCACACGCCCTCCCACTTGGGCTAGCGGGGGGATCGTTGAATACAATGAGCAGTTCTTC

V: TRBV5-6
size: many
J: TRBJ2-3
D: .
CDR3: CASSWIGTSSTDTQYF
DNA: TGTGCCAGCAGCTGGATCGGGACTTCCAGCACAGATACGCAGTATTTT

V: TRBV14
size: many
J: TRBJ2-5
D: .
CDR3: CASSLLDKQETQSF
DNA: TGTGCCAGCAGCCTCTTGGACAAGCAAGAGACCCAGTCCTTC

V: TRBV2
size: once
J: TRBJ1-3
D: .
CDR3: CASSEFSRPGNTIYF
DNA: TGTGCCAGCAGTGAATTTTCCCGCCCTGGAAACACCATATATTTT

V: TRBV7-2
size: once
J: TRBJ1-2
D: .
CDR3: CASSLEGYGYTF
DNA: TGTGCCAGCAGCTTAGAGGGGTATGGCTACACCTTC

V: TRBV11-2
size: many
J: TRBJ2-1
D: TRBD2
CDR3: CASSLLSGRRYNEQFF
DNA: TGTGCCAGCAGCTTACTCAGCGGGAGACGGTACAATGAGCAGTTCTTC

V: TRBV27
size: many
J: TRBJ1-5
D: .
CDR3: CASSFQGYQPQHF
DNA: TGTGCCAGCAGTTTCCAGGGTTATCAGCCCCAGCATTTT

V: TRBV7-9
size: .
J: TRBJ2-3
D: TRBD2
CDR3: CASSLAGLAGAEQYF
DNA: TGTGCCAGCAGCTTAGCGGGACTAGCGGGAGCTGAGCAGTATTTT

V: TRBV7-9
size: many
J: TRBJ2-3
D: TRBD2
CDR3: CASSRRLAESTDTQYF
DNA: TGTGCCAGCAGCAGGCGACTAGCGGAATCCACAGATACGCAGTATTTT

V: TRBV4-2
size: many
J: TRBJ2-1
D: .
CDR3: CASSQSIKLHEQFF
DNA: TGTGCCAGCAGCCAATCAATAAAATTGCATGAGCAGTTCTTC

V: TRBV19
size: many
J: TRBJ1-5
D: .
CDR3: CASRQTAGNQPQHF
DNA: TGTGCCAGTAGACAGACTGCAGGCAATCAGCCCCAGCATTTT

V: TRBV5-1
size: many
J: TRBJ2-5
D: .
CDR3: CASSPGVGQETQYF
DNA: TGCGCCAGCAGCCCCGGCGTGGGGCAAGAGACCCAGTACTTC

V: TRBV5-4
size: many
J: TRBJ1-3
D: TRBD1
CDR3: CASSTGQRSGNTIYF
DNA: TGTGCCAGCAGCACGGGACAGCGCTCTGGAAACACCATATATTTT

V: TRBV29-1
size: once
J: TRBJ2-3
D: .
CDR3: CSVQGPDTQYF
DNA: TGCAGCGTTCAGGGGCCAGATACGCAGTATTTT

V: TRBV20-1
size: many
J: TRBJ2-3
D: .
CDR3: CSASRDSSTDTQYF
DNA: TGCAGTGCCTCACGGGACTCTAGCACAGATACGCAGTATTTT

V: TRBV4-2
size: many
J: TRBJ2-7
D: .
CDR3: CASSQYLALYEQYF
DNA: TGTGCCAGCAGCCAGTACTTGGCTTTGTACGAGCAGTACTTC

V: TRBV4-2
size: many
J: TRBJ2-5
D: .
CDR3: CASSQTGVGETQYF
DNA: TGTGCCAGCAGCCAAACGGGAGTGGGGGAGACCCAGTACTTC

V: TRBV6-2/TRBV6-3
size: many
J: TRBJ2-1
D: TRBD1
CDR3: CASSYPGTGYLGEQFF
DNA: TGTGCCAGCAGTTACCCCGGGACAGGGTATTTAGGTGAGCAGTTCTTC

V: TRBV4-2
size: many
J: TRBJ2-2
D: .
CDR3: CASSQRPGRTGELFF
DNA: TGTGCCAGCAGCCAACGGCCAGGAAGGACCGGGGAGCTGTTTTTT

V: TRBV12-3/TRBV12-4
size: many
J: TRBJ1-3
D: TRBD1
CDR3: CASSLGGQGIADSGNTIYF
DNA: TGTGCCAGCAGTCTTGGGGGACAGGGTATCGCGGACTCTGGAAACACCATATATTTT

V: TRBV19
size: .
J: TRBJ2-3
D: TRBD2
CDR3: CASLAGGPGEQYF
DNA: TGTGCCAGTCTAGCGGGAGGGCCGGGTGAGCAGTATTTT

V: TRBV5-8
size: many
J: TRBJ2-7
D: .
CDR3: CASSLGQGVSYEQYF
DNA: TGTGCCAGCAGCTTGGGGCAGGGTGTTTCCTACGAGCAGTACTTC

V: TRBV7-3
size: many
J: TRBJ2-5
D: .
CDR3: CASSSTGTVQETQYF
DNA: TGTGCCAGCAGCTCCACAGGGACCGTCCAAGAGACCCAGTACTTC

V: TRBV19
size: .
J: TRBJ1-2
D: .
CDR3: CASSHPAGYRSYGYTF
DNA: TGTGCCAGTAGTCATCCCGCAGGGTATAGGTCATATGGCTACACCTTC

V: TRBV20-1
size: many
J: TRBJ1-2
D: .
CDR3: CSARSAGYGSTF
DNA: TGCAGTGCCCGGTCGGCGGGCTATGGCTCCACCTTC

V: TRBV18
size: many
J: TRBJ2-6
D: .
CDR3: CASSPREVAGANVLTF
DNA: TGTGCCAGCTCACCCCGGGAAGTGGCTGGGGCCAACGTCCTGACTTTC

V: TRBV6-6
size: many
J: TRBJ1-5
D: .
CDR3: CASSYAPSSPQHF
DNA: TGTGCCAGCAGTTACGCGCCCTCCTCGCCCCAGCATTTT

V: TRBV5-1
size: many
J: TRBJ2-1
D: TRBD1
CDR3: CASSLEGQGDEQFF
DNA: TGCGCCAGCAGCTTGGAGGGACAGGGCGATGAGCAGTTCTTC